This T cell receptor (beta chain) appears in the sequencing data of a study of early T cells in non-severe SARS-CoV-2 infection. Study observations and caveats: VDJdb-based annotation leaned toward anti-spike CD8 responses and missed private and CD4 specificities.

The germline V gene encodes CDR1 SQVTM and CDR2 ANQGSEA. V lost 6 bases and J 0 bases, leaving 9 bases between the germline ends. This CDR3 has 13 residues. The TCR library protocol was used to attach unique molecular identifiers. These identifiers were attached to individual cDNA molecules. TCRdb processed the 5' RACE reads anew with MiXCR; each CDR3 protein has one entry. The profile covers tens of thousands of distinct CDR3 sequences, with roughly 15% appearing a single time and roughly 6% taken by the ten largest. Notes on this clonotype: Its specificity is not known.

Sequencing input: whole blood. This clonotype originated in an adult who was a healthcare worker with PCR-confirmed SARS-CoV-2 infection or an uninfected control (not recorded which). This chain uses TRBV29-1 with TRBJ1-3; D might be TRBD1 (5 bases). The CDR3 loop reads CSVRQSSGNTIYF. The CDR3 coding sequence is TGCAGCGTCAGACAGAGCTCTGGAAACACCATATATTTT.